These T cell receptor beta chains were read from a single sample in a study of beta chain features in type 1 diabetes. Repertoires were generated with immunoSEQ multiplex PCR, while TCRdb's copy carries only in-frame clones and drops some. The sample yields over 600,000 clones, roughly 12% seen once. Sequences were obtained from naive CD4+ T cells from blood. The receptors were gathered from a man aged 30 to 45 with type 1 diabetes. Both conserved end residues are part of each CDR3. The order of the fields is CDR3 length, V gene, J gene, D gene, clone size, CDR3 DNA, CDR3 protein. The D gene is left open where the match is weak. Size is stated for part of the rows, as once, few or many counts, or as a class when the clone is expanded.

length: 14; V: TRBV2; J: TRBJ2-7; D: TRBD1; size: .; DNA: TGTGCCAGCAGTCCCCGACAGGGGGTGTACGAGCAGTACTTC; CDR3: CASSPRQGVYEQYF
length: 14; V: TRBV27; J: TRBJ2-3; D: .; size: few; DNA: TGTGCCAGCAGTTCCCAGACTGTACTCGATACGCAGTATTTT; CDR3: CASSSQTVLDTQYF
length: 17; V: TRBV11-2; J: TRBJ2-3; D: TRBD1; size: few; DNA: TGTGCCAGCAGCTCGCGAATGGGGACAGGGGTGACGGATACGCAGTATTTT; CDR3: CASSSRMGTGVTDTQYF
length: 16; V: TRBV27; J: TRBJ1-6; D: .; size: .; DNA: TGTGCCAGCAGCTTATCGGGGCAGGGGATTGGGTCACCCCTCCACTTT; CDR3: CASSLSGQGIGSPLHF
length: 14; V: TRBV7-3; J: TRBJ2-7; D: .; size: .; DNA: TGTGCCAGCAGCTTAATGGGGGGCTCCTACGAGCAGTACTTC; CDR3: CASSLMGGSYEQYF
length: 11; V: TRBV7-2; J: TRBJ2-1; D: .; size: few; DNA: TGTGCCAGCAGCTGGGGGGATGAGCAGTTCTTC; CDR3: CASSWGDEQFF
length: 14; V: TRBV25-1; J: TRBJ2-3; D: TRBD1; size: .; DNA: TGTGCCAGCAGTCGACAGGGGGCCAGAGATACGCAGTATTTT; CDR3: CASSRQGARDTQYF
length: 14; V: TRBV2; J: TRBJ2-7; D: .; size: .; DNA: TGTGCCAGCAGCCCCTTACGGAGCGGGTACGAGCAGTACTTC; CDR3: CASSPLRSGYEQYF
length: 15; V: TRBV6-5; J: TRBJ2-1; D: TRBD2; size: few; DNA: TGTGCCAGCACCAAGGGACTAGGTCGGGACAATGAGCAGTTCTTC; CDR3: CASTKGLGRDNEQFF
length: 13; V: TRBV19; J: TRBJ1-1; D: .; size: few; DNA: TGTGCCTTGGTTGGCCGGGGCGGCACTGAAGCTTTCTTT; CDR3: CALVGRGGTEAFF
length: 15; V: TRBV5-1; J: TRBJ2-1; D: .; size: few; DNA: TGCGCCAGCAGCGTACAGGGAGAACATTTCAATGAGCAGTTCTTC; CDR3: CASSVQGEHFNEQFF
length: 15; V: TRBV7-2; J: TRBJ2-5; D: TRBD1; size: .; DNA: TGTGCCAGCACCCTTCGACAGGGGGCTGGGGAGACCCAGTACTTC; CDR3: CASTLRQGAGETQYF
length: 13; V: TRBV11-2; J: TRBJ1-2; D: .; size: few; DNA: TGTGCCAGCAGCCTACAGGGTCGCTATGGCTACACCTTC; CDR3: CASSLQGRYGYTF
length: 13; V: TRBV6-6; J: TRBJ2-3; D: .; size: .; DNA: TGTGCCAGCAGATCCGACGAGTCAAATACGCAGTATTTT; CDR3: CASRSDESNTQYF
length: 14; V: TRBV25-1; J: TRBJ2-7; D: .; size: .; DNA: TGTGCCAGCAGTCGAGGACATTTTTACTACGAGCAGTACTTC; CDR3: CASSRGHFYYEQYF
length: 18; V: TRBV5-1; J: TRBJ2-3; D: .; size: few; DNA: TGCGCCAGCAGCTACATAATCGGGACGGTATCCTACACAGATACGCAGTATTTT; CDR3: CASSYIIGTVSYTDTQYF
length: 13; V: TRBV5-1; J: TRBJ2-1; D: .; size: few; DNA: TGCGCCAGCAGCTTGGTAGAGGGCAATGAGCAGTTCTTC; CDR3: CASSLVEGNEQFF
length: 14; V: TRBV6-1; J: TRBJ1-2; D: TRBD1; size: .; DNA: TGTGCCAGCAGGAGGACAGGCGTGGAGGGGGGCTACACCTTC; CDR3: CASRRTGVEGGYTF
length: 16; V: TRBV27; J: TRBJ1-2; D: .; size: .; DNA: TGTGCCAGCACCCAAAAGTGGTACAGGGAGGGCTATGGCTACACCTTC; CDR3: CASTQKWYREGYGYTF
length: 15; V: TRBV7-2; J: TRBJ2-1; D: .; size: .; DNA: TGTGCCAGCAGCTTAAACAGGGTGACCTACAATGAGCAGTTCTTC; CDR3: CASSLNRVTYNEQFF
length: 15; V: TRBV6-1; J: TRBJ1-2; D: TRBD1; size: .; DNA: TGTGCCAGCAGTCCCGGGACAGCTAACTCCTATGGCTACACCTTC; CDR3: CASSPGTANSYGYTF
length: 14; V: TRBV25-1; J: TRBJ1-1; D: .; size: few; DNA: TGTGCCAGCAGTGAAGGTTGGGGGAACACTGAAGCTTTCTTT; CDR3: CASSEGWGNTEAFF
length: 13; V: TRBV7-8; J: TRBJ1-5; D: .; size: .; DNA: TGTGCCAGCAGCTTAAACCAGGGTCAGCCCCAGCATTTT; CDR3: CASSLNQGQPQHF
length: 18; V: TRBV7-9; J: TRBJ2-3; D: TRBD2; size: .; DNA: TGTGCCAGCAGCTCCACTAGCGGGAGGGGCCCTAGCACAGATACGCAGTATTTT; CDR3: CASSSTSGRGPSTDTQYF
length: 14; V: TRBV19; J: TRBJ1-1; D: .; size: .; DNA: TGTGCCAGTATGGACGGCGGTTTCGACACTGAAGCTTTCTTT; CDR3: CASMDGGFDTEAFF
length: 14; V: TRBV7-9; J: TRBJ2-5; D: TRBD1; size: .; DNA: TGTGCCAGCAGCTTAAGGGGGCTAGTAGAGACCCAGTACTTC; CDR3: CASSLRGLVETQYF
length: 12; V: TRBV19; J: TRBJ1-2; D: .; size: few; DNA: TGTGCCAGTAGTATAGACCGATACGGCTACACCTTC; CDR3: CASSIDRYGYTF
length: 14; V: TRBV5-1; J: TRBJ2-5; D: .; size: .; DNA: TGCGCCAGCAGCCTTGGGACGACCCCTCGGACCCAGTACTTC; CDR3: CASSLGTTPRTQYF
length: 14; V: TRBV11-2; J: TRBJ2-4; D: .; size: few; DNA: TGTGCCAGCACCCACGCCGGAGAGGGAAACATTCAGTACTTC; CDR3: CASTHAGEGNIQYF
length: 18; V: TRBV30; J: TRBJ2-1; D: TRBD2; size: few; DNA: TGTGCCTGGAGTGTAACGTGGGCTAGCGGTCTCCGGGGTAATGAGCAGTTCTTC; CDR3: CAWSVTWASGLRGNEQFF
length: 15; V: TRBV5-1; J: TRBJ1-2; D: .; size: few; DNA: TGCGCCAGCAGCTTGGCCATCAGGGATCCCAATGGCTACACCTTC; CDR3: CASSLAIRDPNGYTF
length: 13; V: TRBV29-1; J: TRBJ1-4; D: .; size: few; DNA: TGCAGCGCTGAGGTGGTGGCTAATGAAAAACTGTTTTTT; CDR3: CSAEVVANEKLFF
length: 20; V: TRBV9; J: TRBJ2-1; D: TRBD2; size: .; DNA: TGTGCCAGCAGCCTCCCCGAGGGACTAGTTGGAATAAAAGGTTACAATGAGCAGTTCTTC; CDR3: CASSLPEGLVGIKGYNEQFF
length: 15; V: TRBV9; J: TRBJ2-1; D: TRBD1; size: few; DNA: TGTGCCAGCAGCATCCGGACAGGGCCATACAATGAGCAGTTCTTC; CDR3: CASSIRTGPYNEQFF